This T cell receptor beta chain derives from a study of lung T cells in sarcoidosis with Löfgren's syndrome. Notes on the study in general: Multiple Löfgren's syndrome patients reportedly shared TRAV12-1 and TRBV2 CDR3 motifs, suggesting public CD4+ TCRs. TRAV12-1 preferentially paired with TRBV2, with homologous CDR3s. TRAV12-1 and TRBV2 were reportedly most expanded in Löfgren's patients.

V lost 6 bases, J lost 5 bases, and 10 bases stayed unmatched. The CDR3 length is 15 residues. Per germline, CDR1 WNHNN and CDR2 SYGVQD (reference sequence). In TCRdb, the reads were re-called with MiXCR into one record per CDR3 protein. In the table there are roughly 63,000 distinct CDR3 sequences, 21% of which are singletons. This clonotype came up a few times. Its antigen remains unidentified. Sequencing input: CD4+ T cells from PBMCs. The chain employs TRBV10-1 and TRBJ2-5, with 9 bases aligning to TRBD2. This receptor was taken from a human donor with sarcoidosis (Löfgren's syndrome or another form), or a control subject (not recorded which). CDR3 in DNA: TGCGCCAGCAGCGAGCGGGGGGCGTCCCAGGAGACCCAGTACTTC. Translation: CASSERGASQETQYF.